This TCR beta chain was captured in a study of cytomegalovirus exposure and HLA in healthy donors. Study overall: Earlier results showed 120 million or so unique TCR beta sequences derived from roughly 180 million T cells. Study-level points and caveats: By HLA locus, TCR association rates varied in a later analysis, with DRB1 showing the most and HLA-C the fewest. Later analysis associated a missense DCLRE1C variant with TCR beta V- and J-gene trimming.

This clone was observed a single time. The target antigen is unknown. 60 Vbeta and 13 Jbeta primers were used in PCR. Generated by immunoSEQ multiplex PCR, the TCRdb table keeps only in-frame clones and is missing some. The table includes approximately 130,000 clones, over 80% detected once. The CDR3 sequence is 16 residues long. Trimming removed 5 bases from V and 0 bases from J; junction bases left unmatched: 2. CDR1 SGHTA and CDR2 FQGNSA come from the germline V gene. This chain uses TRBV7-2 with TRBJ2-7; 15 bases align to TRBD2. The sequence was collected from a man aged 40-50 years in good health and CMV-seronegative. The source material was PBMCs. The CDR3 here is CASSPGLAGGSYEQYF. The CDR3 DNA reads as TGTGCCAGCAGCCCGGGACTAGCGGGAGGCTCCTACGAGCAGTACTTC.